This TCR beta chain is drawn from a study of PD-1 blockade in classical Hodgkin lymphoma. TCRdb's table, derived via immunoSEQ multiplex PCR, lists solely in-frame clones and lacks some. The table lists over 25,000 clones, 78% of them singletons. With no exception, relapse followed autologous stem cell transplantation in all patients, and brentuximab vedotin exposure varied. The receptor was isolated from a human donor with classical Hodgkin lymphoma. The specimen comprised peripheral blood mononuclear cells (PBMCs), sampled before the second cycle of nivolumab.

The CDR3 here is CASSPRPSVDTQYF. The DNA of the CDR3 is TGTGCCAGCTCGCCGCGACCCTCAGTAGATACGCAGTATTTT. This chain links TRBV18 with TRBJ2-3, with no clear D. Germline CDR1 is KGHSH and CDR2 is LQKENI. V was pared by 6 bases and J by 5 bases, with 15 bases between. The length of the CDR3 is 14 residues. The full variable domain, its missing parts supplied by reference TRBV18 and TRBJ2-3, is NAGVMQNPRHLVRRRGQEARLRCSPMKGHSHVYWYRQLPEEGLKFMVYLQKENIIDESGMPKERFSAEFPKEGPSILRIQQVVRGDSAAYFCASSPRPSVDTQYFGPGTRLTVL.